A selection of T cell receptor beta chains follows, all from one sample in a study of blood T cell repertoires in COVID-19. Clones were sequenced by immunoSEQ multiplex PCR, and TCRdb holds only the in-frame ones, with some missing. The sample lists tens of thousands of clones; about four fifths were seen once. Material for sequencing was peripheral blood. These receptors all come from an older man with acute or convalescent COVID-19. Each CDR3 is given with its conserved first and last residue. A D gene is named only where the DNA matches it firmly. The size entry is marked missing in some rows and otherwise reads once, few, many or a size class.

v_call	clone_size	j_call	d_call	cdr3_aa	cdr3_nt
TRBV30	few	TRBJ2-7	NA	CAWSVGSSYEQYF	TGTGCCTGGAGTGTTGGCAGCTCCTACGAGCAGTACTTC
TRBV5-6	NA	TRBJ2-7	NA	CASSFLFSYEQYF	TGTGCCAGCAGCTTCCTATTCTCCTACGAGCAGTACTTC
TRBV5-4	NA	TRBJ2-3	TRBD2	CASSLAAGSTDTQYF	TGTGCCAGCAGCTTGGCAGCGGGGAGCACAGATACGCAGTATTTT
TRBV5-1	few	TRBJ1-2	TRBD1	CASSLSTGEGGYTF	TGCGCCAGCAGCTTATCTACAGGGGAAGGGGGCTACACCTTC
TRBV27	NA	TRBJ1-5	NA	CASSLRGIGGYQPQHF	TGTGCCAGCAGTTTACGGGGCATCGGAGGGTATCAGCCCCAGCATTTT
TRBV15	once	TRBJ1-2	TRBD1	CATRDFDRVGDYGYTF	TGTGCCACCAGGGACTTCGACAGGGTCGGGGACTATGGCTACACCTTC
TRBV10-3	NA	TRBJ2-6	NA	CAIVAGLSGANVLTF	TGTGCCATCGTGGCAGGATTGTCTGGGGCCAACGTCCTGACTTTC
TRBV6-5	NA	TRBJ2-2	TRBD2	CASRRGGTGELFF	TGTGCCAGCAGAAGGGGAGGGACCGGGGAGCTGTTTTTT
TRBV12-3/TRBV12-4	NA	TRBJ2-7	NA	CASSLAQDYEQYF	TGTGCCAGCAGTTTGGCACAGGACTACGAGCAGTACTTC
TRBV2	NA	TRBJ1-6	NA	CASRPGSNSPLHF	TGTGCCAGCAGGCCGGGGTCTAATTCACCCCTCCACTTT
TRBV9	NA	TRBJ1-1	TRBD1	CASSVKPGGSTEAFF	TGTGCCAGCAGCGTAAAGCCAGGGGGGAGCACTGAAGCTTTCTTT
TRBV19	NA	TRBJ1-6	TRBD1	CASSETGGNSPLHF	TGTGCCAGTAGTGAGACAGGGGGCAATTCACCCCTCCACTTT
TRBV5-4	NA	TRBJ2-1	TRBD2	CASSTTSGPSYNEQFF	TGTGCCAGCAGCACCACTAGCGGGCCCTCCTACAATGAGCAGTTCTTC
TRBV25-1	NA	TRBJ2-2	TRBD2	CASSEYGGLAGVGELFF	TGTGCCAGCAGTGAATATGGTGGACTAGCGGGAGTCGGGGAGCTGTTTTTT
TRBV24-1	NA	TRBJ2-7	NA	CATRETFNEQYF	TGTGCCACCCGGGAGACATTCAACGAGCAGTACTTC
TRBV24-1	once	TRBJ1-5	NA	CATGTQGSNQPQHF	TGTGCCACCGGAACCCAGGGGAGCAATCAGCCCCAGCATTTT
TRBV6-5	NA	TRBJ2-2	NA	CASSQEVDTGELFF	TGTGCCAGCAGCCAAGAGGTAGACACCGGGGAGCTGTTTTTT
TRBV7-9	medium-sized	TRBJ1-1	NA	CASSPEGDTEAFF	TGTGCCAGCAGCCCCGAGGGAGACACTGAAGCTTTCTTT
TRBV6-2/TRBV6-3	NA	TRBJ1-2	TRBD1	CASSSPAGRQGGNYGYTF	TGTGCCAGCAGTTCTCCGGCGGGCAGACAGGGGGGGAACTATGGCTACACCTTC
TRBV30	NA	TRBJ2-3	NA	CAWVQGLGVTDTQYF	TGTGCCTGGGTCCAGGGGCTCGGAGTCACAGATACGCAGTATTTT
TRBV5-1	NA	TRBJ2-1	NA	CASSPPENEQFF	TGCGCCAGCAGCCCCCCGGAGAATGAGCAGTTCTTC
TRBV5-1	NA	TRBJ2-3	TRBD1	CASSYGTAADTQYF	TGCGCCAGCAGCTACGGGACAGCCGCAGATACGCAGTATTTT
TRBV5-1	NA	TRBJ1-6	TRBD1	CASSPDRGNNSPLHF	TGCGCCAGCAGCCCGGACAGGGGTAATAATTCACCCCTCCACTTT
TRBV14	NA	TRBJ1-3	NA	CASSQRSHSSGNTIYF	TGTGCCAGCAGCCAAAGGTCGCACAGCTCTGGAAACACCATATATTTT
TRBV7-3	NA	TRBJ2-1	TRBD2	CASSLAGGLYNEQFF	TGTGCCAGCAGCCTAGCGGGAGGGTTATACAATGAGCAGTTCTTC
TRBV19	NA	TRBJ1-5	TRBD1	CASSTPTGYGQPQHF	TGTGCCAGTAGTACCCCGACAGGGTACGGTCAGCCCCAGCATTTT
TRBV29-1	once	TRBJ1-1	NA	CSVHAAGIKNTEAFF	TGCAGCGTTCATGCAGCAGGGATTAAGAATACTGAAGCTTTCTTT
TRBV15	NA	TRBJ2-2	NA	CATSRDQGETSETGELFF	TGTGCCACCAGCAGAGATCAGGGGGAGACTAGCGAAACCGGGGAGCTGTTTTTT
TRBV14	NA	TRBJ2-7	TRBD2	CASSPAGGTPYEQYF	TGTGCCAGCAGCCCCGCCGGGGGGACGCCCTACGAGCAGTACTTC
TRBV5-8	NA	TRBJ1-1	NA	CASREVTEAFF	TGTGCCAGCAGGGAGGTCACTGAAGCTTTCTTT
TRBV28	NA	TRBJ1-2	TRBD1	CASSPPTGGPLYGYTF	TGTGCCAGCAGTCCCCCGACAGGGGGCCCCCTCTATGGCTACACCTTC
TRBV7-2	NA	TRBJ2-7	NA	CASSLGGSAYEQYF	TGTGCCAGCAGCTTAGGTGGCAGCGCCTACGAGCAGTACTTC
TRBV24-1	once	TRBJ2-3	NA	CATSRHTSTDTQYF	TGTGCCACCAGCCGACACACTAGCACAGATACGCAGTATTTT
TRBV10-2	NA	TRBJ2-7	NA	CASTTLPGYGEQYF	TGCGCCAGCACCACCCTCCCAGGGTACGGCGAGCAGTACTTC
TRBV27	NA	TRBJ1-1	TRBD1	CASSAYRGGEAFF	TGTGCCAGCAGTGCGTACAGGGGAGGTGAAGCTTTCTTT
TRBV2	NA	TRBJ2-7	TRBD1	CASSEAGQVHEQYF	TGTGCCAGCAGTGAAGCGGGACAGGTCCACGAGCAGTACTTC
TRBV11-2	once	TRBJ1-1	NA	CASSSQGLLNTEAFF	TGTGCCAGCAGCTCTCAGGGGCTCTTGAACACTGAAGCTTTCTTT
TRBV11-2	NA	TRBJ2-1	NA	CASSMGADNEQFF	TGTGCCAGCAGCATGGGAGCCGACAATGAGCAGTTCTTC
TRBV20-1	once	TRBJ2-7	TRBD2	CSAPSGYEQYF	TGCAGTGCCCCTAGCGGCTACGAGCAGTACTTC
TRBV18	NA	TRBJ2-4	NA	CASSLGTTLAKNIQYF	TGTGCCAGCTCACTGGGGACAACCCTAGCCAAAAACATTCAGTACTTC
TRBV6-1	NA	TRBJ1-2	TRBD1	CASSEEGQGAISNYGYTF	TGTGCCAGCAGTGAAGAGGGACAGGGGGCGATCTCGAACTATGGCTACACCTTC
TRBV15	NA	TRBJ2-1	TRBD2	CATSGLAGVGEQFF	TGTGCCACCAGTGGACTAGCGGGAGTAGGTGAGCAGTTCTTC
TRBV10-2	NA	TRBJ1-2	NA	CASSGPGRQARFPGLRGDGYTF	TGCGCCAGCAGTGGGCCGGGACGGCAAGCGCGGTTCCCCGGTCTCAGGGGCGATGGCTACACCTTC
TRBV7-8	NA	TRBJ1-1	NA	CASSLIRGNTEAFF	TGTGCCAGCAGCTTAATCAGGGGGAACACTGAAGCTTTCTTT